This T cell receptor beta chain emerged from a study of identical twins. Study-wide findings and caveats: The abundant beta clonotypes from cord blood had fewer insertions, and memory repertoires had none of this.

TCRdb re-called the 5' RACE reads through MiXCR, storing one row per CDR3 protein. The sample has a few hundred thousand distinct CDR3 sequences, 6.5% to 8% seen once. Comments on this clonotype: The antigen remains undetermined.

The CDR3 extends over 15 amino acids. The V gene lost 1 base and the J gene lost 0 bases, with 7 bases spanning the gap. Germline V gene lookup returns CDR1 SGHTA and CDR2 FQGNSA. The sample was also reused in another study, on T cells expressing NK-cell markers.

The clonotype originates from a woman aged 18-29 years in good health. Sequencing was carried out using CD8+ T cells sorted from blood. The rearrangement uses TRBV7-2 and TRBJ2-1, with D hard to call. This chain's CDR3 is CASSLEASSYNEQFF. CDR3 nucleotide sequence: TGTGCCAGCAGCTTAGAAGCGAGCTCCTACAATGAGCAGTTCTTC.